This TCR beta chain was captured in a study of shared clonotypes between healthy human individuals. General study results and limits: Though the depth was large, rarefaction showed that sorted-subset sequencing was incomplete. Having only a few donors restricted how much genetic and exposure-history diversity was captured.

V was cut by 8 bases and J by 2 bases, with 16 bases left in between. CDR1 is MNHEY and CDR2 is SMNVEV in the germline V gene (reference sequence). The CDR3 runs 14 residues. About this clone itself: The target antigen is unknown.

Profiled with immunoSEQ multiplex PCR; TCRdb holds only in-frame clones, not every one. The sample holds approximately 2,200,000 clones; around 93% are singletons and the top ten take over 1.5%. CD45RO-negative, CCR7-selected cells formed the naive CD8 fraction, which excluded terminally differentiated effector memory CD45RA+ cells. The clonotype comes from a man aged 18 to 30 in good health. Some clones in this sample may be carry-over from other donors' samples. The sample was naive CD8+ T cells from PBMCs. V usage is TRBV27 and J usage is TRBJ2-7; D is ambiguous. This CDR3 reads CASSPSGQPYEQYF. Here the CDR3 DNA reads TGTGCCAGCTCGCCCTCGGGTCAACCCTACGAGCAGTACTTC.